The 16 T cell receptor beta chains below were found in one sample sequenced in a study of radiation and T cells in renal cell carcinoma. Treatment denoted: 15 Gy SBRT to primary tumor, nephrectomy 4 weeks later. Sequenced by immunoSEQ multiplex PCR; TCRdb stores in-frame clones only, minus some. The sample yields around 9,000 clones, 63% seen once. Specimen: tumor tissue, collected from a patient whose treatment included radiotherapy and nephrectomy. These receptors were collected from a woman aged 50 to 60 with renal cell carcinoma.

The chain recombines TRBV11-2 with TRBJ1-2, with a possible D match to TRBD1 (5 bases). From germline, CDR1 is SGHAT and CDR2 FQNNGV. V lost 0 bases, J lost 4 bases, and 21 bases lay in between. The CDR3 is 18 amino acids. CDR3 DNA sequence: TGTGCCAGCAGCTTAGATCTAGCTTCGGGGGGAACTGGCTATGGCTACACCTTC. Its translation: CASSLDLASGGTGYGYTF.

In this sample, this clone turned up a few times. CDR3 sequence: CAISETGSPNTGELFF. In DNA form, the CDR3 reads TGTGCCATCAGTGAAACAGGGTCCCCGAACACCGGGGAGCTGTTTTTT. The V call is TRBV10-3, the J call TRBJ2-2; D possibly corresponds to TRBD1 (6 bases). The germline CDR1 and CDR2 sequences are ENHRY and SYGVKD. This CDR3 contains 16 residues. V shed 3 bases and J shed 0 bases, with 11 bases lying between them.

This CDR3 reads CASGGTLNTGELFF. CDR3 nucleotides: TGTGCCAGCGGTGGGACTCTTAACACCGGGGAGCTGTTTTTT. The chain uses TRBV7-2 and TRBJ2-2; the D gene is possibly TRBD2 (6 bases). The CDR3 sequence is 14 residues long. V lost 8 bases and J lost 2, with 12 bases in between. CDR1 is SGHTA and CDR2 is FQGNSA in the germline V gene.

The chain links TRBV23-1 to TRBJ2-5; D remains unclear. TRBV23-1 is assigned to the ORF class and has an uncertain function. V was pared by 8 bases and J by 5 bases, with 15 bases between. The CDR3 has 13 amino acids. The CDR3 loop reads CASGPWETETQYF. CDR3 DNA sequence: TGCGCCAGCGGACCTTGGGAAACGGAGACCCAGTACTTC.

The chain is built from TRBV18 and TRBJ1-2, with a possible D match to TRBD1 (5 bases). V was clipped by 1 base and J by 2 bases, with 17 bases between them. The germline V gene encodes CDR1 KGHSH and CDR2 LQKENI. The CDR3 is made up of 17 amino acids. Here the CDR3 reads CASSPQGYGARNYGYTF. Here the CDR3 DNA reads TGTGCCAGCTCACCACAGGGTTACGGGGCTCGGAACTATGGCTACACCTTC.

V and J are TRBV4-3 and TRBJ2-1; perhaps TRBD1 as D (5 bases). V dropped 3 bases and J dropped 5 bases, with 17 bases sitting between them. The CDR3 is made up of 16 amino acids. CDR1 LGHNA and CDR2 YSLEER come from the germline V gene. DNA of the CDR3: TGCGCCAGCAGCCAGATGATGGGGCAGGGTAACAATGAGCAGTTCTTC. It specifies CASSQMMGQGNNEQFF.

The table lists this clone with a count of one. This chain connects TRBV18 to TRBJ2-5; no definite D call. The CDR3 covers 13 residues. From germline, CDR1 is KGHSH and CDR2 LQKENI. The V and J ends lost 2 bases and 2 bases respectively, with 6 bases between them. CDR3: CASSPYGQETQYF. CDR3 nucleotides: TGTGCCAGCTCACCATACGGGCAAGAGACCCAGTACTTC.

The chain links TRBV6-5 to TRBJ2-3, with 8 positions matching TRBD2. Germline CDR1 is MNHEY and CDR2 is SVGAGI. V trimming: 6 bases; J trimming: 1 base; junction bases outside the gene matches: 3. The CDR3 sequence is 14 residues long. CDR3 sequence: CASRLAGRTDTQYF. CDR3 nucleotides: TGTGCCAGCAGGCTAGCGGGTCGCACAGATACGCAGTATTTT.

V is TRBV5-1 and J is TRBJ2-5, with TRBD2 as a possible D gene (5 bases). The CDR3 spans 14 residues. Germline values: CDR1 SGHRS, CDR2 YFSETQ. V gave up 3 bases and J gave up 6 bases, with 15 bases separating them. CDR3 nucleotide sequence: TGCGCCAGCAGCTGGCCCAGCGGAGAAAAGACCCAGTACTTC. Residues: CASSWPSGEKTQYF.

The CDR3 coding sequence is TGTGCCAGCAGTTACTCGAGCGCGAGAGAGACCCAGTACTTC. Amino acids: CASSYSSARETQYF. The J gene is TRBJ2-5, the V gene TRBV6-5; D gene ambiguous. The germline CDR1 and CDR2 sequences are MNHEY and SVGAGI. CDR3 size: 14 residues. The V and J ends lost 0 bases and 4 bases respectively, with 9 bases between them.

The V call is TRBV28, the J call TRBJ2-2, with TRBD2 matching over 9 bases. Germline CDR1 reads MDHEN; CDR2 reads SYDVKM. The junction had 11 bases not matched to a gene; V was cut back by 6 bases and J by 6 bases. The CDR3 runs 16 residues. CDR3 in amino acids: CASRYAGTSWSGELFF. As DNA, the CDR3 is TGTGCCAGCAGATATGCCGGGACTAGCTGGTCCGGGGAGCTGTTTTTT.

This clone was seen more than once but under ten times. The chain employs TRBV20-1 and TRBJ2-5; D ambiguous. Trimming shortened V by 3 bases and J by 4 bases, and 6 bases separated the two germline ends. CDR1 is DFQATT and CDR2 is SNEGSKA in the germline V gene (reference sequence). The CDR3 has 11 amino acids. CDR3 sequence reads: CSASPRETQYF. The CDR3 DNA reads TGCAGTGCTAGTCCCAGAGAGACCCAGTACTTC.

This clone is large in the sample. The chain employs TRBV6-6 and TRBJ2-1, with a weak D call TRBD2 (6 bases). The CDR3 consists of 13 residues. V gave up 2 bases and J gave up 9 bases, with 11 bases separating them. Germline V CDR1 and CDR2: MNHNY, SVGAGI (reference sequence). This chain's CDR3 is CASSYIAGGEQFF. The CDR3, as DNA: TGTGCCAGCAGTTACATAGCCGGGGGTGAGCAGTTCTTC.

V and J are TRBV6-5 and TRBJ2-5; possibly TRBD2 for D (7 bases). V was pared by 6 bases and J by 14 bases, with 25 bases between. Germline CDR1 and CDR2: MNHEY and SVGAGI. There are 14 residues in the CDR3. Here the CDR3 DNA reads TGTGCCAGCAGCCCCTTGGGGGGGCTTTCTAGTCAATACTTC. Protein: CASSPLGGLSSQYF.

CDR3 in amino acids: CASSIGHIHYEQYF. CDR3 DNA sequence: TGTGCCAGTAGTATTGGTCATATACACTACGAGCAGTACTTC. This chain joins TRBV19 and TRBJ2-7; D ambiguous. Germline assignment: CDR1 LNHDA and CDR2 SQIVND (reference sequence). With 3 bases removed from V and 3 bases from J, the gap between germline ends came to 12 bases. This CDR3 comprises 14 residues.

CDR3 sequence: CASSPTWGTEAFF. CDR3 DNA: TGTGCCAGCTCACCGACCTGGGGGACTGAAGCTTTCTTT. This chain connects TRBV18 to TRBJ1-1; weak D call: TRBD1 (5 bases). There are 13 residues in the CDR3. The V gene's germline CDR1 is KGHSH and CDR2 LQKENI. V gave up 3 bases and J gave up 5 bases, with 10 bases separating them. Drawing the rest from reference TRBV18 and TRBJ1-1, the complete variable domain is NAGVMQNPRHLVRRRGQEARLRCSPMKGHSHVYWYRQLPEEGLKFMVYLQKENIIDESGMPKERFSAEFPKEGPSILRIQQVVRGDSAAYFCASSPTWGTEAFFGQGTRLTVV.